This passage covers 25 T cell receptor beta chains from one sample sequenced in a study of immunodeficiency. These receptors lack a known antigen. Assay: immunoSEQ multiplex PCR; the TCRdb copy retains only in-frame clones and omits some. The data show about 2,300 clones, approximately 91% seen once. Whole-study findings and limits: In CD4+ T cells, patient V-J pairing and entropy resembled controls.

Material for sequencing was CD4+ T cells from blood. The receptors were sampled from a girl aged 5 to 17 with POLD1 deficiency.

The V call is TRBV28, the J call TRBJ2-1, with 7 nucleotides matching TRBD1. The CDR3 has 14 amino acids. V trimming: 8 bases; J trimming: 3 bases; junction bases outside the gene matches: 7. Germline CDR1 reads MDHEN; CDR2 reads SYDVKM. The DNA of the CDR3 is TGTGCCAGCCTCCGGGACAGCGGCTACAATGAGCAGTTCTTC. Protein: CASLRDSGYNEQFF.

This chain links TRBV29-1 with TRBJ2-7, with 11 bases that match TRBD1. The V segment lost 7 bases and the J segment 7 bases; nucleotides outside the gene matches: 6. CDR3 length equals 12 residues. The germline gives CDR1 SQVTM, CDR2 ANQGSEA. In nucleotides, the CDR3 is TGCAGCGCTCGGACAGGGGGCAGGGAGCAGTACTTC. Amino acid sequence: CSARTGGREQYF.

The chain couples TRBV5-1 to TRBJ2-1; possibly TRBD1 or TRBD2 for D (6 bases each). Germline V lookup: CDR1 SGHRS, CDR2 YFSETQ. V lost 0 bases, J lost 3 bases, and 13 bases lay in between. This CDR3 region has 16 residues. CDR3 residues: CASSLVGGPRYNEQFF. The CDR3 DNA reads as TGCGCCAGCAGCTTGGTTGGGGGGCCCCGCTACAATGAGCAGTTCTTC.

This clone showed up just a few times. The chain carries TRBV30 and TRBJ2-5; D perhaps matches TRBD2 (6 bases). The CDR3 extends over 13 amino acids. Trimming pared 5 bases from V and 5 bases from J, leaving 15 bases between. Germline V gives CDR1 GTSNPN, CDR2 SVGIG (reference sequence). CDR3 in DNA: TGTGCCTGGTGTCTAGCGAGTTCGGAGACCCAGTACTTC. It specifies CAWCLASSETQYF.

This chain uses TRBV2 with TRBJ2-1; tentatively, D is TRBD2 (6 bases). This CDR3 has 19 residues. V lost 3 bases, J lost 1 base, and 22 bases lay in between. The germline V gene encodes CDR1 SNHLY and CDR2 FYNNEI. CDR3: CASSDLGASDPRSYNEQFF. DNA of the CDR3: TGTGCCAGCAGTGATCTGGGTGCTAGCGACCCTAGGTCCTACAATGAGCAGTTCTTC.

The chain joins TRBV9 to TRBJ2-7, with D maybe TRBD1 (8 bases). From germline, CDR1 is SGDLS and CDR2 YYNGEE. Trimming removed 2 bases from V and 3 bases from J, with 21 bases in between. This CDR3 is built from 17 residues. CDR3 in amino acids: CASSVLGGTGSYYEQYF. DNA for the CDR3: TGTGCCAGCAGCGTTTTGGGAGGGACAGGCAGCTACTACGAGCAGTACTTC.

CDR3 region: CASSLGVGNEQFF. The CDR3 DNA is TGTGCCAGCAGCTTAGGTGTGGGGAATGAGCAGTTCTTC. The chain employs TRBV7-8 and TRBJ2-1; D ambiguous. Trimming removed 1 base from V and 7 bases from J, with 8 bases in between. Germline-derived CDR1 and CDR2 are SGHVS and FQNEAQ. The CDR3 is 13 amino acids.

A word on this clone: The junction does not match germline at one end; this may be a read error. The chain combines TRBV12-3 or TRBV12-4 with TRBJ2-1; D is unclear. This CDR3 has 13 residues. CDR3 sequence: CASSLEVDKEQFF. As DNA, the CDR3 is TGTGCCAGCAGTTTAGAGGTTGACAAAGAGCAGTTCTTC.

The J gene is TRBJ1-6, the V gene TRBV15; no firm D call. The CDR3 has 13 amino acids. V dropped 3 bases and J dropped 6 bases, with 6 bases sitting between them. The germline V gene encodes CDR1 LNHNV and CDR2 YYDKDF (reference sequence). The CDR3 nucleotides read TGTGCCACCAGCAGTACTCGTAATTCACCCCTCCACTTT. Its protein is CATSSTRNSPLHF. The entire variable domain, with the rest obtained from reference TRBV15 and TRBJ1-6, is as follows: DAMVIQNPRYQVTQFGKPVTLSCSQTLNHNVMYWYQQKSSQAPKLLFHYYDKDFNNEADTPDNFQSRRPNTSFCFLDIRSPGLGDTAMYLCATSSTRNSPLHFGNGTRLTVT.

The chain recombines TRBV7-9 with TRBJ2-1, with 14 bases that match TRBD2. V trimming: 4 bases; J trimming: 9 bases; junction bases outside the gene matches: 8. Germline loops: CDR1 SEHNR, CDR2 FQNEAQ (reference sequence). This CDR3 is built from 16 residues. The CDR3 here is CASSSLPGLAGAEQFF. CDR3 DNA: TGTGCCAGCAGCTCGCTACCGGGACTAGCGGGAGCTGAGCAGTTCTTC. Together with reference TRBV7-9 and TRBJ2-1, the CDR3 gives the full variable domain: DTGVSQNPRHKITKRGQNVTFRCDPISEHNRLYWYRQTLGQGPEFLTYFQNEAQLEKSRLLSDRFSAERPKGSFSTLEIQRTEQGDSAMYLCASSSLPGLAGAEQFFGPGTRLTVL.

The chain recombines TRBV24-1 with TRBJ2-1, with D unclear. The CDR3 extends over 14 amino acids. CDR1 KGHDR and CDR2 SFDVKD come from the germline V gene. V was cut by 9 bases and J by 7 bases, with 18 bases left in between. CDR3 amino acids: CATSRDRTENEQFF. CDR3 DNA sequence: TGTGCCACCTCCCGTGACCGGACGGAAAATGAGCAGTTCTTC.

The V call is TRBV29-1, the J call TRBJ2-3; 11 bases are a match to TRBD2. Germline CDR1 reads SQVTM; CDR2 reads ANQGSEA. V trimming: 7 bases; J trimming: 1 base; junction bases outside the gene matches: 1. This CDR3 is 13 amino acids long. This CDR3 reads CSAGLAGTDTQYF. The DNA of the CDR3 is TGCAGCGCGGGACTAGCGGGCACAGATACGCAGTATTTT.

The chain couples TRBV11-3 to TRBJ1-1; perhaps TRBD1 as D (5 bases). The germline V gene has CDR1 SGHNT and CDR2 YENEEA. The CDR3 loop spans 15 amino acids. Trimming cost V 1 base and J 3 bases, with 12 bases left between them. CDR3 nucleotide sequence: TGTGCCAGCAGCTTAGCAGGGTTGGGGGACACTGAAGCTTTCTTT. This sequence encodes CASSLAGLGDTEAFF.

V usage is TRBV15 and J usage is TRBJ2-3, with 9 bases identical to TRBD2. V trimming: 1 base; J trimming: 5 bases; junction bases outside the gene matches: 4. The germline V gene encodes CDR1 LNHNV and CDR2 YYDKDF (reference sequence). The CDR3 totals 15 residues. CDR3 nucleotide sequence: TGTGCCACCAGCAGAGGCGGGAGGGCGGAAGATACGCAGTATTTT. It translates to CATSRGGRAEDTQYF.

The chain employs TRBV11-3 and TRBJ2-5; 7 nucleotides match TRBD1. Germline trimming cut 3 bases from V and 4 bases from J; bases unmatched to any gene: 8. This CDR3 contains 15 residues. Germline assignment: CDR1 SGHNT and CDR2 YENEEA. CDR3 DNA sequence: TGTGCCAGCAGCTTCTATCTGACAGGGACAGAGACCCAGTACTTC. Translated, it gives CASSFYLTGTETQYF. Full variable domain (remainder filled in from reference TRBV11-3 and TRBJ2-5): EAGVVQSPRYKIIEKKQPVAFWCNPISGHNTLYWYLQNLGQGPELLIRYENEEAVDDSQLPKDRFSAERLKGVDSTLKIQPAELGDSAVYLCASSFYLTGTETQYFGPGTRLLVL.

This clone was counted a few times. CDR3 amino acids: CASSPLAITGELFF. CDR3 bases: TGTGCCAGCTCACCACTAGCGATCACCGGGGAGCTGTTTTTT. This chain links TRBV18 with TRBJ2-2; tentatively, D is TRBD2 (5 bases). CDR3 length: 14 amino acids. The germline V gene has CDR1 KGHSH and CDR2 LQKENI. Deletions cut 1 base from V and 4 bases from J, with 7 bases between.

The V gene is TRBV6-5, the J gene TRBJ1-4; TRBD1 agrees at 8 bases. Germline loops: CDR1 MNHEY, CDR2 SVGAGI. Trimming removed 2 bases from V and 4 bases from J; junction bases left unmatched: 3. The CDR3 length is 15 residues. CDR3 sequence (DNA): TGTGCCAGCAGTTACCTACAGGGGGTTAATGAAAAACTGTTTTTT. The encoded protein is CASSYLQGVNEKLFF.

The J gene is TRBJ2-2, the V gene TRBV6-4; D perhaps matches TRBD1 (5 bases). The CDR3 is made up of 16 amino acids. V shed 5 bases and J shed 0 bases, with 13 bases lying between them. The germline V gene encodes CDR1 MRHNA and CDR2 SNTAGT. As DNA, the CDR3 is TGTGCCAGCAGTAGACAGCCCTCCCCGAACACCGGGGAGCTGTTTTTT. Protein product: CASSRQPSPNTGELFF.

This chain's CDR3 is CASSSFRGYSSYNEQFF. DNA for the CDR3: TGTGCCAGCAGCTCGTTCAGGGGATACAGCTCCTACAATGAGCAGTTCTTC. V gene TRBV5-6 combines with J gene TRBJ2-1; a possible D gene is TRBD1 (6 bases). The CDR3 has 17 residues. The ends were cut back, 3 bases at V and 0 bases at J, with 16 bases in the middle. CDR1 is SGHDT, CDR2 YYEEEE, per germline.

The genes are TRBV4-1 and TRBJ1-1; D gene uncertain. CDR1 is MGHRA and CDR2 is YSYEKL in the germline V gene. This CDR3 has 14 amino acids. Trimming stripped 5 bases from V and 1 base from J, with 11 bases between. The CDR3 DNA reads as TGCGCCAGCAGCGGGCCGCTTAAGAACACTGAAGCTTTCTTT. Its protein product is CASSGPLKNTEAFF.

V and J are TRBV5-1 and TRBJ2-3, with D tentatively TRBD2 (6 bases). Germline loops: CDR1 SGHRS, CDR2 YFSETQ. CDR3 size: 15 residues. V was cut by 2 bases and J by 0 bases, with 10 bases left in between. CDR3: CASSFESGSTDTQYF. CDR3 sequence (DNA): TGCGCCAGCAGCTTCGAAAGCGGGAGCACAGATACGCAGTATTTT.

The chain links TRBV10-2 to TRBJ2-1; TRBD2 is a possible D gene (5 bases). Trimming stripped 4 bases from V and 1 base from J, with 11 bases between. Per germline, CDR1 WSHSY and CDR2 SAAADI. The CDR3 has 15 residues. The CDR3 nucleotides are TGCGCCAGCAGTGGCGGGTGGTCTTCCTACAATGAGCAGTTCTTC. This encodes CASSGGWSSYNEQFF.

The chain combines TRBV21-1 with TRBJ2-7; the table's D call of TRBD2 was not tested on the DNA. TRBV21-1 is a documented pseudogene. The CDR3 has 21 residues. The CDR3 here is CASSKKTKVDEGLAPSYEQYF. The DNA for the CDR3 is TGTGCCAGCAGCAAGAAGACAAAGGTCGATGAAGGACTAGCGCCCTCCTACGAGCAGTACTTC.

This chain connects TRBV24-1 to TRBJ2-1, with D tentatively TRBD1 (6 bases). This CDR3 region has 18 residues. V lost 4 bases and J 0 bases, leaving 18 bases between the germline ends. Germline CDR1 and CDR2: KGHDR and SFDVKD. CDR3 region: CATSDWTRDISSYNEQFF. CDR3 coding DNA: TGTGCCACCAGTGACTGGACAAGGGACATCTCCTCCTACAATGAGCAGTTCTTC.

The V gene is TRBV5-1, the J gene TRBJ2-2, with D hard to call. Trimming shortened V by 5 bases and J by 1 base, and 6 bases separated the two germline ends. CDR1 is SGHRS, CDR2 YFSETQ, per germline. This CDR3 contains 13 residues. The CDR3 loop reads CASRRRNTGELFF. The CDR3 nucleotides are TGCGCCAGCAGAAGGAGGAACACCGGGGAGCTGTTTTTT.